Listed below are T cell receptor beta chains from one sample, sequenced in a study of cytomegalovirus exposure and HLA in healthy donors. Here immunoSEQ multiplex PCR was the method, and the copy in TCRdb shows in-frame clones only, minus some. The sample lists about 130,000 clones, more than 65% occurring once. The specimen was PBMCs. The source of these receptors is a man in his late teens or twenties in good health and CMV-seropositive. Each CDR3 is given with its conserved first and last residue. The order of the fields is J gene, CDR3 length, D gene, clone size, V gene, CDR3 DNA, CDR3 protein. The D gene is left open where the match is weak. Clone size, where shown, is once, few, many, or a class for clones that have expanded.

TRBJ2-3	14	TRBD2	NA	TRBV5-6	TGTGCCAGCAGCTTGCAACTAGCGGGGGGGTCGCAGTATTTT	CASSLQLAGGSQYF
TRBJ1-6	14	NA	NA	TRBV30	TGTGCCTGGAGTTACCCCAGGGATAATTCACCCCTCCACTTT	CAWSYPRDNSPLHF
TRBJ2-7	14	TRBD1	NA	TRBV2	TGTGCCAGCAGAGATTACGGACAGGGCCACGAGCAGTACTTC	CASRDYGQGHEQYF
TRBJ2-5	18	TRBD2	NA	TRBV12-5	TGTGCTAGTGGTTTGTGGGGGGATGGTAGCGGGGAACAAGAGACCCAGTACTTC	CASGLWGDGSGEQETQYF
TRBJ2-5	15	NA	NA	TRBV25-1	TGTGCCAGCAGTCGTGACAGCGATTTACAAGAGACCCAGTACTTC	CASSRDSDLQETQYF
TRBJ2-2	16	NA	once	TRBV7-9	TGTGCCAGCAGCCCCCGCGATGGCGGGAACACCGGGGAGCTGTTTTTT	CASSPRDGGNTGELFF
TRBJ1-4	15	NA	NA	TRBV7-2	TGTGCCAGCAGCCCCGGTGGGAGTACTAATGAAAAACTGTTTTTT	CASSPGGSTNEKLFF
TRBJ1-3	15	TRBD1	NA	TRBV5-1	TGCGCCAGCCGGGACAGGACCAACTCTGGAAACACCATATATTTT	CASRDRTNSGNTIYF
TRBJ1-2	13	TRBD1	NA	TRBV29-1	TGCAGCGTATCGCAACGACAGGGCTATGGCTACACCTTC	CSVSQRQGYGYTF
TRBJ2-2	17	TRBD2	NA	TRBV5-1	TGCGCCAGCAGCGGGCTAGCGGGAGTGCCGAACACCGGGGAGCTGTTTTTT	CASSGLAGVPNTGELFF
TRBJ2-7	12	NA	few	TRBV18	TGTGCCAGCTCACCTAACTCCTACGAGCAGTACTTC	CASSPNSYEQYF
TRBJ1-2	16	TRBD1	NA	TRBV5-4	TGTGCCAGCAGCCTAGAGTTCGGGACAGCCGACTATGGCTACACCTTC	CASSLEFGTADYGYTF
TRBJ2-5	15	NA	NA	TRBV19	TGTGCCAGTAGTGGGGCTAGCGTATCACAAGAGACCCAGTACTTC	CASSGASVSQETQYF
TRBJ1-5	15	NA	NA	TRBV5-6	TGTGCCAGCAGTTTTTCTGACAGGAACAATCAGCCCCAGCATTTT	CASSFSDRNNQPQHF
TRBJ2-5	15	TRBD1	few	TRBV6-4	TGTGCCAGCAGTGAGGGAACCGGGACAGTGGAGACCCAGTACTTC	CASSEGTGTVETQYF
TRBJ1-5	16	TRBD1	once	TRBV7-2	TGTGCCAGCAGCTTAGAGGACAGGGGTATCAATCAGCCCCAGCATTTT	CASSLEDRGINQPQHF
TRBJ1-1	13	TRBD1	NA	TRBV29-1	TGCAGCGTTGAATCCCTTACAGGGGCTGAAGCTTTCTTT	CSVESLTGAEAFF
TRBJ2-7	15	TRBD1	NA	TRBV18	TGTGCCAGCTCACCACAGGGCCAGGGGGCCTACGAGCAGTACTTC	CASSPQGQGAYEQYF
TRBJ2-2	15	TRBD2	few	TRBV11-3	TGTGCCAGCAGCTATAGCGGGGGGAACACCGGGGAGCTGTTTTTT	CASSYSGGNTGELFF
TRBJ2-7	14	TRBD1	NA	TRBV27	TGTACCAGCTCTATCGGGACAGGCTCCTACGAGCAGTACTTC	CTSSIGTGSYEQYF
TRBJ1-2	11	NA	NA	TRBV30	TGTGCCTGGACGGTTAACTATGGCTACACCTTC	CAWTVNYGYTF
TRBJ1-4	15	TRBD1	NA	TRBV11-2	TGTGCCAGCAGCCTCAGGGGGCTATCGGATGAAAAACTGTTTTTT	CASSLRGLSDEKLFF
TRBJ2-5	13	NA	NA	TRBV11-2	TGTGCCAGCAGCTTAGACTTCCAAGAGACCCAGTACTTC	CASSLDFQETQYF
TRBJ2-5	12	NA	NA	TRBV10-2	TGCGCCAGCACCGCTAGGCAAGAGACCCAGTACTTC	CASTARQETQYF
TRBJ2-3	15	TRBD1	few	TRBV6-5	TGTGCCAGCAGTCGAGGGACAGGGGTTACAGATACGCAGTATTTT	CASSRGTGVTDTQYF
TRBJ2-3	16	TRBD1	NA	TRBV4-3	TGCGCCAGCAGCCAAGGGTGGACAGGGGGCACAGATACGCAGTATTTT	CASSQGWTGGTDTQYF
TRBJ1-1	18	NA	few	TRBV19	TGTGCCAGTAGTCTAAAGGCGGCAGGGGCGAGGATTAACACTGAAGCTTTCTTT	CASSLKAAGARINTEAFF
TRBJ1-2	17	NA	NA	TRBV5-1	TGCGCCAGCAGCTTCGGGGTGGGGGGGGCAATGGACTATGGCTACACCTTC	CASSFGVGGAMDYGYTF
TRBJ1-3	19	NA	few	TRBV4-1	TGCGCCAGCAGCCAATATGCGGGGGAGGAGGCTCGCTCTGGAAACACCATATATTTT	CASSQYAGEEARSGNTIYF
TRBJ1-4	14	NA	NA	TRBV18	TGTGCCAGCTCACCATCCGGGGAACATGAAAAACTGTTTTTT	CASSPSGEHEKLFF
TRBJ2-5	17	TRBD2	NA	TRBV5-1	TGCGCCAGCAGCTTGGATCGACTAGCGGGAGTTTCGGAGACCCAGTACTTC	CASSLDRLAGVSETQYF
TRBJ1-6	16	TRBD1	NA	TRBV5-6	TGTGCCAGCAGCTTGGGAATGGAGACAGGGCGGTCACCCCTCCACTTT	CASSLGMETGRSPLHF
TRBJ2-2	13	NA	NA	TRBV10-1	TGCGCCAGCGTCTACGGGGAGGACGGGGAGCTGTTTTTT	CASVYGEDGELFF
TRBJ1-4	14	TRBD1	NA	TRBV7-6	TGTGCCAGCAGTTCCGGGACAGGTCTTGAAAAACTGTTTTTT	CASSSGTGLEKLFF
TRBJ2-5	14	NA	NA	TRBV6-5	TGTGCCAGCAGTCCTACACGGGGTGGAGAGACCCAGTACTTC	CASSPTRGGETQYF
TRBJ2-3	15	TRBD2	once	TRBV2	TGTGCCAGCGCAGTCCTGGGGGACTACACAGATACGCAGTATTTT	CASAVLGDYTDTQYF
TRBJ1-2	15	NA	NA	TRBV7-2	TGTGCCAGCAGCTTCGAGGGAGGGCACCTTTATGGCTACACCTTC	CASSFEGGHLYGYTF
TRBJ2-5	17	NA	few	TRBV13	TGTGCCAGCAGCTCTAAAACCACGGGGGAATTTCAAGAGACCCAGTACTTC	CASSSKTTGEFQETQYF
TRBJ1-3	13	TRBD1	NA	TRBV30	TGTGCCTGGAGTGGGGGACAGACACACACCATATATTTT	CAWSGGQTHTIYF
TRBJ1-2	15	TRBD1	NA	TRBV30	TGTGCCTGGATTCCTTCGGACAGGGGGCGAGAAGGCTACACCTTC	CAWIPSDRGREGYTF
TRBJ2-7	14	TRBD2	NA	TRBV5-4	TGTGCCAGCAACGACAGGGGACTAGCGGGGGAGCAGTACTTC	CASNDRGLAGEQYF
TRBJ2-7	13	NA	NA	TRBV5-1	TGCGCCAGCAACTCGGGGATATCCTACGAGCAGTACTTC	CASNSGISYEQYF
TRBJ2-3	18	TRBD2	NA	TRBV27	TGTGCCAGCAGTCTCATACCGGGGACTAGCGGGGCGGCAGATACGCAGTATTTT	CASSLIPGTSGAADTQYF
TRBJ2-3	15	TRBD1	NA	TRBV5-1	TGCGCCAGCAGCTTTCCACAGGGGGCCGCGGATACGCAGTATTTT	CASSFPQGAADTQYF
TRBJ1-2	14	TRBD1	NA	TRBV6-5	TGTGCCAGCAGTTATAGGGGGCTGATGGATGGCTACACCTTC	CASSYRGLMDGYTF
TRBJ2-7	13	TRBD1	NA	TRBV30	TGTGCCTGGACCGGACAGGGGGTTGGCGAGCAGTACTTC	CAWTGQGVGEQYF
TRBJ2-4	14	TRBD1	NA	TRBV6-1	TGTGCCAGCAGTGTAGGGGACAGGGCCAACATTCAGTACTTC	CASSVGDRANIQYF
TRBJ1-2	17	TRBD1	NA	TRBV14	TGTGCCAGCAGCCAAGGACAGGGAGAACGAGCTGTGAGGGGCTACACCTTC	CASSQGQGERAVRGYTF
TRBJ2-2	17	TRBD2	NA	TRBV5-4	TGTGCCAGCAGCTTGGGTCTAGCGGGGGCCGGCACCGGGGAGCTGTTTTTT	CASSLGLAGAGTGELFF
TRBJ1-3	13	NA	NA	TRBV10-3	TGTGCCGTCCGGGGAGTATCTGGAAACACCATATATTTT	CAVRGVSGNTIYF
TRBJ1-5	19	NA	NA	TRBV4-1	TGCGCCAGCAGCCAAGAAGAAGGGAGGGTTTCATTTGGAGATCAGCCCCAGCATTTT	CASSQEEGRVSFGDQPQHF
TRBJ2-1	17	TRBD2	NA	TRBV12-5	TGTGCTAGTGGTTCCAGACTAGCGGGAGGACACCACAATGAGCAGTTCTTC	CASGSRLAGGHHNEQFF
TRBJ2-7	15	TRBD1	NA	TRBV10-2	TGCGCCAGCAGCCTGGACAGGGGTACTTTTGACGAGCAGTACTTC	CASSLDRGTFDEQYF
TRBJ2-3	14	NA	once	TRBV6-5	TGTGCCAGCAGCCCCGGGGGAGACACAGATACGCAGTATTTT	CASSPGGDTDTQYF